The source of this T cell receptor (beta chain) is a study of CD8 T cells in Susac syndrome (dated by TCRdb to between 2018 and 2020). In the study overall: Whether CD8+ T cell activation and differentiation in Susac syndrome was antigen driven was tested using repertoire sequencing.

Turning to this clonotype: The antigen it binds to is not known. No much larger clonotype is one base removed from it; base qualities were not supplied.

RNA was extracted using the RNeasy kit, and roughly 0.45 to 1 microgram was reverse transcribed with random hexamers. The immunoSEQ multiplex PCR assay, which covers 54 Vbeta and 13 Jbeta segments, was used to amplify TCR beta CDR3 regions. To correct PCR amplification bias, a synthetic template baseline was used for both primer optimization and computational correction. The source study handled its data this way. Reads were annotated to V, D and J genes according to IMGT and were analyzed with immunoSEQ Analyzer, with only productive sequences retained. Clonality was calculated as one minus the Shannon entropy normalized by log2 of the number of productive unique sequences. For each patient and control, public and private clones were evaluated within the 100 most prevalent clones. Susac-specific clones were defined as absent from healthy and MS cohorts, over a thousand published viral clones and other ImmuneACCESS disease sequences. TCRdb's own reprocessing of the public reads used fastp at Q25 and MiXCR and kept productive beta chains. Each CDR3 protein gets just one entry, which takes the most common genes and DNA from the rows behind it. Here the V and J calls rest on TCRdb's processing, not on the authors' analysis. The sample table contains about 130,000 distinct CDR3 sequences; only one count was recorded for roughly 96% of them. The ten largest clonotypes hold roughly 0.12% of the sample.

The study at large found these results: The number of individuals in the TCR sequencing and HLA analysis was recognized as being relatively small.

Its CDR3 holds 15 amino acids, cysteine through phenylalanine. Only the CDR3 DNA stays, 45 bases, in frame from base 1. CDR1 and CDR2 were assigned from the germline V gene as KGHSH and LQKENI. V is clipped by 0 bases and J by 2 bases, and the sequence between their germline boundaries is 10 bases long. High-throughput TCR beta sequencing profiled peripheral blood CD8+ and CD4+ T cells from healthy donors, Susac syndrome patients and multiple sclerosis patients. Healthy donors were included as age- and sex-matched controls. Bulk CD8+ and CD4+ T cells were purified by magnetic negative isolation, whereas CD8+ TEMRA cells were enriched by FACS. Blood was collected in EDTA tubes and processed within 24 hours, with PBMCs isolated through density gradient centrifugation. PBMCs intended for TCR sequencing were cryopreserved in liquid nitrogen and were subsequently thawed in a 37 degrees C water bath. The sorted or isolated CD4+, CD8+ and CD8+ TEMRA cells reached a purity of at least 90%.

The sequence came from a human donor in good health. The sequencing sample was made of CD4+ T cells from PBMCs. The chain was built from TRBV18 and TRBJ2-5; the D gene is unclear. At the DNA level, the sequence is TGTGCCAGCTCACCACCCATGATGGGTCAAGAGACCCAGTACTTC. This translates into CASSPPMMGQETQYF.